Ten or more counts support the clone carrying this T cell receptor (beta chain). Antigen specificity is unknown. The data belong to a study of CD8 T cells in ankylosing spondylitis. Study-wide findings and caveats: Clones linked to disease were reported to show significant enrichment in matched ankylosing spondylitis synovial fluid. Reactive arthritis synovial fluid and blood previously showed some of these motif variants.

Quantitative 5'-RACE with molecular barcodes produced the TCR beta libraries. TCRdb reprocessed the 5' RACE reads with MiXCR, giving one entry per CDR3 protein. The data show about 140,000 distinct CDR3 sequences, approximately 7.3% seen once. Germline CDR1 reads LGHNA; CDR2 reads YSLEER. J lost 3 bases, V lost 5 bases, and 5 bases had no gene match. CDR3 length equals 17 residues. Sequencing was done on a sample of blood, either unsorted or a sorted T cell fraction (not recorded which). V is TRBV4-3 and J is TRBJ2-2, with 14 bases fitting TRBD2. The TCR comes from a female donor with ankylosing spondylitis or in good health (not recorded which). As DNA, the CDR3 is TGCGCCAGCAGCAAGACTAGCGGGGGGGATTACACCGGGGAGCTGTTTTTT. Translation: CASSKTSGGDYTGELFF.